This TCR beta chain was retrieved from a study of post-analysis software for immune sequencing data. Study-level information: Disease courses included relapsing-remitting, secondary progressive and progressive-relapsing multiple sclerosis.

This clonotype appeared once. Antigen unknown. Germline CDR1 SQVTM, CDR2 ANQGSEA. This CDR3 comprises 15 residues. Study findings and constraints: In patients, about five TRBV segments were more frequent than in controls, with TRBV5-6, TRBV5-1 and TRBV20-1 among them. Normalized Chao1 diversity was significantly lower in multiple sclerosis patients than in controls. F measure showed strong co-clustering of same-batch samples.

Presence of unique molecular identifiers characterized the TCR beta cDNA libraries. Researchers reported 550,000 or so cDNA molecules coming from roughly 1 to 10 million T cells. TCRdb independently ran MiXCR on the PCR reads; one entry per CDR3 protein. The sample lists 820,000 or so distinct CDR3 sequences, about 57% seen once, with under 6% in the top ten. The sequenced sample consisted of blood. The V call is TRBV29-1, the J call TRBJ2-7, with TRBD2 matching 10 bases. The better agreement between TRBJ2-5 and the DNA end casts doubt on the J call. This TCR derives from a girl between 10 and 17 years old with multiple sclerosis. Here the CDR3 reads CSVSDGTSVGKTQYF. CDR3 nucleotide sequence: TGCAGCGTTTCCGACGGGACTAGCGTTGGAAAGACCCAGTACTTC.